This T cell receptor (beta chain) was captured by sequencing in a study of blood T cell repertoires in COVID-19. Categorization into cohorts depended on clinical history that participants reported. Profiling relied on immunoSEQ multiplex PCR, and the TCRdb table lists in-frame clones only, not all of them. This table has more than 150,000 clones, roughly three quarters appearing once. V was pared by 3 bases and J by 2 bases, with 4 bases of the junction left unmatched. The CDR3 sequence is 15 residues long. Germline V gene lookup returns CDR1 KGHDR and CDR2 SFDVKD. V usage is TRBV24-1 and J usage is TRBJ2-3; 7 nucleotides match TRBD1. The sample was PBMCs or T cells enriched from blood (not recorded which). The clonotype was recovered from a man between 60 and 75 years old who had been exposed to COVID-19. For the CDR3, the DNA is TGTGCCACCAGTGATCTAACAGGGGCCACAGATACGCAGTATTTT. It encodes CATSDLTGATDTQYF.